The T cell receptor beta chain described here comes from a study of a mutant IDH1 vaccine in newly diagnosed glioma. In the study overall: The sex distribution of treated patients was roughly 62% male and about 38% female, with a mean age of roughly 40 years. Earlier therapy was either radiotherapy, temozolomide, or both, and most got both. General study results and limits: Pseudoprogression seemed unlinked to shifts in top peripheral T cell clonotypes.

The CDR3 is made up of 12 amino acids. Germline V gene data show CDR1 as MNHNS and CDR2 as SASEGT. This table comes from immunoSEQ multiplex PCR, and its TCRdb copy is limited to in-frame clones, with some not included. The table includes about 66,000 clones, 65% to 90% detected once. On this clone: The antigen is not known.

Specified time point: baseline, week 1 (first vaccination visit). As to treatment: pre-vaccination baseline after standard-of-care therapy. Those who donated had recent WHO grade 3 or 4 IDH1-mutant, ATRX-lost astrocytomas. The source of this sequence is a man between 25 and 39 years old with glioma. The sample here was PBMCs, taken from a glioma patient treated with radiotherapy, temozolomide or both. The chain has TRBV6-1 and TRBJ2-5, with a possible D match to TRBD1 (5 bases). The DNA matches TRBJ2-7 better at its end, which makes the J call doubtful. CDR3 loop: CASGAVNYEQYF. The CDR3 DNA sequence: TGTGCCAGCGGGGCCGTGAACTACGAGCAGTACTTC.